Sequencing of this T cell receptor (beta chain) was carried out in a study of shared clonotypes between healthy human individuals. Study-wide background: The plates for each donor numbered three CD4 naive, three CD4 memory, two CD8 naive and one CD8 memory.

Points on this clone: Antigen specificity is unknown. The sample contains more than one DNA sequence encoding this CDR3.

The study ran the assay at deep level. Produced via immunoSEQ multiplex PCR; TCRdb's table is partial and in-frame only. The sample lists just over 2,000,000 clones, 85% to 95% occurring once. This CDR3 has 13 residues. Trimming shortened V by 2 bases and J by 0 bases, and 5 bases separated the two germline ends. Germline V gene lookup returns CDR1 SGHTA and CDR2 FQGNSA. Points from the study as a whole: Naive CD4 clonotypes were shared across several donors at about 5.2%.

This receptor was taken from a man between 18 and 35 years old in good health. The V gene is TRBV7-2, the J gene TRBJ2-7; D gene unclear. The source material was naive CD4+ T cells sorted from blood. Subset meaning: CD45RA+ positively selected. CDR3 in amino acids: CASSLSSSYEQYF. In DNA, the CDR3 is TGTGCCAGCAGCTTATCATCCTCCTACGAGCAGTACTTC.